This TCR beta chain comes out of a study of blood T cells in healthy people across ages (dated by TCRdb to about 2015). Regarding the complete study: Template switching captured roughly one uniquely barcoded TCR beta cDNA molecule per two T cells in model experiments. Using deep sequencing normalized with unique cDNA molecular identifiers, the study measured how TCR beta repertoire diversity changes with age. The donors were divided into four age groups: young (average around 15 years), middle-aged (approximately 39), aged (roughly 66) and long-lived (roughly 82). To avoid experimental bias, donors of different ages were distributed randomly across sequencing lanes. The study analyzed two additional independent replicas of 1 million unique cDNA reads from the same blood draw for two donors, one aged 18 to 30 and one aged 80 or older.

The full study reports these points: Compared with the aged group, more naive CD4+ T cells, fewer expanded clones and increased TCR diversity were shown by the long-lived group, suggesting age selection. There was a strong correlation between observed TCR beta diversity and the percentage of naive T cells measured by flow cytometry. Because donor CMV infection status was unknown, age-related changes in expanded clonotypes were potentially confounded. Observed TCR beta diversity per million T cells fell roughly linearly with age, and a significant reduction was already apparent by age around 36. Because profiling used bulk unsorted PBMCs, naive and antigen-experienced compartments could not be compared conclusively. Estimates of total diversity from one million sequenced T cells were regarded as lower bounds and underestimates.

The receptor library was made with 5' RACE. Instrument on record: Illumina HiSeq 2500. A second roughly 6 to 11 cycle PCR used a sample-barcoded 5' primer and a J-beta primer mix. Each TCR beta cDNA molecule received a unique molecular identifier from a template-switch 5' adaptor carrying 12 random nucleotides. Each sample yielded at least 3 million CDR3-containing paired-end reads. First-strand cDNA was synthesized from all RNA with the Mint cDNA synthesis kit, primed by a TRBC-specific oligonucleotide. All cDNA was treated with uracil-DNA glycosylase and then went through a first 18-cycle PCR with the universal primers M1SS and BC2_uni_R. The original methods were these. For normalization, 1 million high-quality reads were randomly selected from each sample, with every read carrying a distinct molecular identifier. Instead of being binned into consensus sequences, reads with shared molecular identifiers were discarded. MiTCR, run with a Q25 quality threshold and the strictest error-elimination algorithm, handled CDR3 identification, clonotype clustering and error correction. A nonparametric unseen species model with Euler transformation was used to estimate a lower bound on total TCR beta diversity. The public reads were reprocessed in TCRdb via fastp at Q25 and MiXCR, keeping in-frame beta chains. Rows merge per CDR3 protein into single entries with the most common DNA and genes. The V and J calls follow TCRdb's processing rather than the paper's. Within this sample are hundreds of thousands of distinct CDR3 sequences, with about 21% of them counted one time only. The ten biggest clones cover around 3.4% of the sample.

Including the terminal cysteine and phenylalanine, the CDR3 comprises 16 residues. The entry retains the CDR3 DNA only, 48 bases that are in frame from base 1. V and J are trimmed by 0 bases and 7 bases, and the gene matches miss 9 bases of the junction. The germline V gene provides CDR1 SGDLS and CDR2 YYNGEE. The donors were 40 or so Caucasian individuals from Russia, aged 6 to 90 years, who were systemically healthy. Each donor gave roughly 9.5 milliliters of peripheral blood, collected into EDTA-treated Vacutainer tubes. PBMCs were isolated by Ficoll-Paque density-gradient centrifugation, with at least 6 million obtained per sample. Trizol reagent was used to extract total RNA from the PBMCs, yielding at least 6 micrograms per sample. For every donor, an aliquot of PBMCs went through flow cytometry to measure the percentages of naive CD45RAhigh/CD27high T cells. Of note for this clonotype: The antigen it binds to is not known. Within one base of it there is no much larger clone, and no base qualities were kept.

The sequence joins TRBV9 to TRBJ2-1; 8 central nucleotides agree with TRBD1. The clonotype originates from a man between 65 and 85 years old in good health. The specimen sequenced was blood. In nucleotide form, the sequence is TGTGCCAGCAGCGTAGCTACAGGGGGTAGCGGAAATGAGCAGTTCTTC. It translates to CASSVATGGSGNEQFF.